The 24 T cell receptor beta chains listed next were all sequenced from one sample in a study of CD8 T cells in Susac syndrome. The RNA, roughly 0.5 to 1 ug, was put through reverse transcription using random hexamers. TCRdb re-called the immunoSEQ multiplex PCR reads through MiXCR, storing one row per CDR3 protein. The sample shows some 300,000 distinct CDR3 sequences, around nine tenths of them seen only once. The specimen was CD8+ T cells from PBMCs. These receptors were obtained from a human donor with multiple sclerosis.

The V and J genes are TRBV5-1 and TRBJ2-7, with 8 bases lining up with TRBD2. J gave up 3 bases and V 0 bases, and 5 bases lay outside the gene matches. CDR3 length: 15 residues. Germline V gene data show CDR1 as SGHRS and CDR2 as YFSETQ. As DNA, the CDR3 is TGCGCCAGCAGCTTGGCCCTGGGACTAGTCTACGAGCAGTACTTC. Its translation: CASSLALGLVYEQYF.

The V call is TRBV5-5, the J call TRBJ2-7, with 11 bases matching TRBD1. This CDR3 spans 15 amino acids. Per germline, CDR1 SGHKS and CDR2 YYEKEE (reference sequence). With 0 bases clipped from V and 3 bases from J, the junction kept 2 bases outside the gene matches. CDR3 protein: CASSLDGTGGYEQYF. CDR3 DNA: TGTGCCAGCAGCTTGGATGGGACAGGGGGCTACGAGCAGTACTTC. Looking up the rest from reference TRBV5-5 and TRBJ2-7 gives the full variable domain: DAGVTQSPTHLIKTRGQQVTLRCSPISGHKSVSWYQQVLGQGPQFIFQYYEKEERGRGNFPDRFSARQFPNYSSELNVNALLLGDSALYLCASSLDGTGGYEQYFGPGTRLTVT.

The chain recombines TRBV19 with TRBJ1-2; D gene ambiguous. Looked up from germline, CDR1 is LNHDA and CDR2 is SQIVND (reference sequence). V was pared by 3 bases and J by 8 bases, with 7 bases between. The CDR3 is 11 amino acids. CDR3 residues: CASSMAGGYTF. As DNA, the CDR3 is TGTGCCAGTAGTATGGCCGGGGGCTACACCTTC.

The chain links TRBV4-1 to TRBJ1-5; no firm D call. Germline V gene sequence: CDR1 MGHRA, CDR2 YSYEKL. Trimming pared 1 base from V and 9 bases from J, leaving 10 bases between. The CDR3 length is 13 residues. The CDR3 sequence: CASSQVMWGPQHF. As DNA, the CDR3 is TGCGCCAGCAGCCAAGTAATGTGGGGGCCCCAGCATTTT.

The chain combines TRBV6-5 with TRBJ2-2; 10 bases line up with TRBD2. V trimming: 2 bases; J trimming: 7 bases; junction bases outside the gene matches: 7. The germline V gene has CDR1 MNHEY and CDR2 SVGAGI. The CDR3 is 16 amino acids. The DNA for the CDR3 is TGTGCCAGCAGTTACGGTAGCGGGGGGAGGTTCGGGGAGCTGTTTTTT. It encodes CASSYGSGGRFGELFF.

The gene calls are TRBV4-3 and TRBJ2-7; D tentatively reads TRBD1 or TRBD2 (7 bases each). The germline V gene encodes CDR1 LGHNA and CDR2 YSLEER. V lost 3 bases, J lost 2 bases, and 14 bases lay in between. This CDR3 is 15 amino acids long. The CDR3 is CASSQFQGGAYEQYF. The CDR3 coding sequence is TGCGCCAGCAGCCAGTTCCAGGGGGGGGCCTACGAGCAGTACTTC.

This clonotype has just a few counts. The chain is built from TRBV4-1 and TRBJ2-7; 8 bases line up with TRBD2. Trimming took 1 base from V and 1 from J; bases not matched to a gene: 6. The CDR3 covers 16 residues. CDR1 and CDR2 (germline): MGHRA, YSYEKL. As DNA, the CDR3 is TGCGCCAGCAGCCAAGTGCCAACTAGCGGTTCCTACGAGCAGTACTTC. Translating gives CASSQVPTSGSYEQYF.

The rearrangement uses TRBV5-1 and TRBJ2-7; D is perhaps TRBD1 (6 bases). The CDR3 extends over 15 amino acids. Per germline, CDR1 SGHRS and CDR2 YFSETQ. The germline V and J ends were trimmed by 1 base and 2 bases, with 13 bases remaining between them. CDR3 DNA sequence: TGCGCCAGCAGCTTGCCAGGGGCGCCCCCCTACGAGCAGTACTTC. It yields the protein CASSLPGAPPYEQYF. Using reference TRBV5-1 and TRBJ2-7 for the parts outside the CDR3, the full variable domain is KAGVTQTPRYLIKTRGQQVTLSCSPISGHRSVSWYQQTPGQGLQFLFEYFSETQRNKGNFPGRFSGRQFSNSRSEMNVSTLELGDSALYLCASSLPGAPPYEQYFGPGTRLTVT.

This clonotype was observed a few times. The chain couples TRBV20-1 to TRBJ2-7; 12 nucleotides match TRBD2. The CDR3 runs to 13 residues. V trimming: 6 bases; J trimming: 6 bases; junction bases outside the gene matches: 6. CDR1 DFQATT and CDR2 SNEGSKA come from the germline V gene (reference sequence). The CDR3 region is CSAVPGLAGEQYF. For the CDR3, the DNA is TGCAGTGCGGTTCCGGGACTAGCGGGCGAGCAGTACTTC.

The rearrangement links TRBV9 to TRBJ2-1; D might be TRBD2 (6 bases). The CDR3 spans 15 residues. Deletions cut 2 bases from V and 0 bases from J, with 9 bases between. Germline V gives CDR1 SGDLS, CDR2 YYNGEE. In DNA form, the CDR3 reads TGTGCCAGCAGCGTTAGCGGTAGCTCCTACAATGAGCAGTTCTTC. Protein product: CASSVSGSSYNEQFF.

J is TRBJ1-1 and V is TRBV7-9; 7 positions agree with TRBD1. Germline assignment: CDR1 SEHNR and CDR2 FQNEAQ (reference sequence). The CDR3 loop spans 14 amino acids. V trimming: 4 bases; J trimming: 5 bases; junction bases outside the gene matches: 7. CDR3 region: CASSSTLQGTEAFF. The CDR3 nucleotides read TGTGCCAGCAGCTCTACGTTACAGGGGACTGAAGCTTTCTTT.

The rearrangement joins TRBV9 to TRBJ1-1, with 7 bases that match TRBD1. Germline values: CDR1 SGDLS, CDR2 YYNGEE. CDR3 length: 15 residues. The junction had 10 bases not matched to a gene; V was cut back by 4 bases and J by 4 bases. The CDR3 DNA reads as TGTGCCAGCAGCCCGACAGGGAGTCTCGGCACTGAAGCTTTCTTT. Translation gives CASSPTGSLGTEAFF.

The chain carries TRBV30 and TRBJ2-7; tentative D call: TRBD2 (5 bases). Germline V gene sequence: CDR1 GTSNPN, CDR2 SVGIG (reference sequence). V lost 4 bases, J lost 5 bases, and 15 bases lay in between. The CDR3 is 13 residues long. The CDR3 DNA reads TGTGCCTGGACCGTAGGAGGAGCAGACGAGCAGTACTTC. Protein: CAWTVGGADEQYF.

The genes are TRBV2 and TRBJ2-4; D assignment may be TRBD1 or TRBD2 (6 bases each). Germline V gene lookup returns CDR1 SNHLY and CDR2 FYNNEI. The V gene lost 7 bases and the J gene lost 1 base, with 23 bases spanning the gap. This CDR3 is 18 amino acids long. The CDR3 region is CASIRTAQPRGAKNIQYF. The CDR3 DNA reads as TGTGCCAGCATCAGGACAGCCCAACCTCGGGGGGCCAAAAACATTCAGTACTTC.

V is TRBV2 and J is TRBJ2-4; D uncertain. This CDR3 has 12 amino acids. V was shortened by 1 base and J by 9 bases, with 7 bases between the two germline ends. Germline values: CDR1 SNHLY, CDR2 FYNNEI. Written as DNA, the CDR3 is TGTGCCAGCAGTGAAGGGTCGGGCATTCAGTACTTC. Protein product: CASSEGSGIQYF.

The chain joins TRBV4-2 to TRBJ1-2; D possibly corresponds to TRBD1 (5 bases). This CDR3 spans 14 amino acids. Germline loops: CDR1 LGHNA, CDR2 YNFKEQ. Trimming pared 1 base from V and 6 bases from J, leaving 12 bases between. The CDR3 DNA reads as TGTGCCAGCAGCCAAGTTTTCCAGGGCAATGGCTACACCTTC. Translating it yields CASSQVFQGNGYTF.

A note on this clonotype: The DNA is omitted, as the CDR3 cannot be located on it reliably, and the CDR3 follows TCRdb's listing. V gene TRBV29-1 combines with J gene TRBJ2-7; the D call TRBD1 from the table was never checked on the DNA. From germline, CDR1 is SQVTM and CDR2 ANQGSEA. The CDR3 is made up of 12 amino acids, end residues included. The CDR3 protein is CSVEVGQGALYF.

This clonotype occurred once. The chain joins TRBV2 to TRBJ1-2, with D perhaps TRBD1 (5 bases). Germline values: CDR1 SNHLY, CDR2 FYNNEI. Trimming removed 6 bases from V and 7 bases from J, with 18 bases in between. This CDR3 has 14 residues. CDR3 loop: CASSAGRGTSGYTF. The CDR3 region has the DNA TGTGCCAGCAGCGCAGGACGGGGGACGTCTGGCTACACCTTC.

V and J are TRBV6-6 and TRBJ2-2; tentative D call: TRBD1 (5 bases). The V gene's germline CDR1 is MNHNY and CDR2 SVGAGI (reference sequence). The germline V and J ends were trimmed by 7 bases and 5 bases, with 8 bases remaining between them. This CDR3 contains 12 residues. CDR3 in amino acids: CASTAGTGELFF. In DNA, the CDR3 is TGTGCCAGCACCGCAGGGACCGGGGAGCTGTTTTTT.

This chain joins TRBV7-9 and TRBJ1-3; D uncertain. CDR1 SEHNR and CDR2 FQNEAQ come from the germline V gene (reference sequence). The V gene lost 4 bases and the J gene lost 0 bases, with 16 bases spanning the gap. The CDR3 is 17 residues long. DNA for the CDR3: TGTGCCAGCAGCTCGGGAAGCCTGCCCCTCTCTGGAAACACCATATATTTT. It yields the protein CASSSGSLPLSGNTIYF.

In its sample, this clonotype was seen once. This rearrangement joins TRBV11-2 to TRBJ2-2; 7 positions match TRBD1. Germline V gene data show CDR1 as SGHAT and CDR2 as FQNNGV. Trimming at V came to 1 base and at J to 6 bases, leaving 11 bases not matched to a gene. The CDR3 has 17 residues. Written as DNA, the CDR3 is TGTGCCAGCAGCTTAGTGGGGGACAGAGTCAGAGCCGGGGAGCTGTTTTTT. Translation: CASSLVGDRVRAGELFF.

The chain recombines TRBV30 with TRBJ2-1; 10 nucleotides line up with TRBD2. V shed 2 bases, J shed 3 bases, and the junction held 13 bases outside the gene matches. Germline loops: CDR1 GTSNPN, CDR2 SVGIG (reference sequence). This CDR3 has 18 residues. The CDR3 DNA is TGTGCCTGGAGTTCCCGGACTAGCGGTCCTTGGGACTACAATGAGCAGTTCTTC. Protein sequence: CAWSSRTSGPWDYNEQFF.

This clonotype was recorded a few times. This chain connects TRBV6-5 to TRBJ1-1; 8 nucleotides align to TRBD1. The V and J ends lost 0 bases and 1 base, in that order; junction bases with no gene match: 4. Germline V lookup: CDR1 MNHEY, CDR2 SVGAGI. The CDR3 runs 16 residues. The CDR3 sequence is CASSYSKGQGNTEAFF. In DNA form, the CDR3 reads TGTGCCAGCAGTTACTCAAAAGGACAGGGGAACACTGAAGCTTTCTTT.

This rearrangement joins TRBV6-5 to TRBJ2-7; perhaps TRBD1 as D (6 bases). CDR1 and CDR2 (germline): MNHEY, SVGAGI. The CDR3 consists of 13 residues. The ends were cut back, 0 bases at V and 3 bases at J, with 6 bases in the middle. The CDR3 here is CASSYSTGYEQYF. The CDR3 coding sequence is TGTGCCAGCAGTTACTCGACAGGCTACGAGCAGTACTTC.